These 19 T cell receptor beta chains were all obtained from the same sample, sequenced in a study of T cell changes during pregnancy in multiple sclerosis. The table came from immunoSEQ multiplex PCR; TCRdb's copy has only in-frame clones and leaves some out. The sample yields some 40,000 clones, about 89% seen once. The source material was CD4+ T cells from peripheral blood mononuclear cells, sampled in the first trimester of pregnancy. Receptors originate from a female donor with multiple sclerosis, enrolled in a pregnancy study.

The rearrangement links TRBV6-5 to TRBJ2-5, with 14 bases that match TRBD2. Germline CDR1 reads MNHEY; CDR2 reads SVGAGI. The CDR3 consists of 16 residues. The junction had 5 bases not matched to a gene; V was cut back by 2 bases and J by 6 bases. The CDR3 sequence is CASSYRTSGRQKTQYF. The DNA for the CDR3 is TGTGCCAGCAGTTACAGGACTAGCGGGAGGCAAAAGACCCAGTACTTC.

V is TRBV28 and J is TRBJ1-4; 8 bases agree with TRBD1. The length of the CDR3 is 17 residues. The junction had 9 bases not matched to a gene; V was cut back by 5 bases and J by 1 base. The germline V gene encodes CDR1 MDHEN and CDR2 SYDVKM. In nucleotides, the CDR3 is TGTGCCAGCAGTATAGCGACAGGGGTGGGAACTAATGAAAAACTGTTTTTT. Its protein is CASSIATGVGTNEKLFF.

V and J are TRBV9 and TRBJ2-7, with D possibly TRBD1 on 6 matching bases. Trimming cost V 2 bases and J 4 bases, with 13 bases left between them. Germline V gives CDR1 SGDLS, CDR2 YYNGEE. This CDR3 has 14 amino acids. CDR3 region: CASSVDSYSYEQYF. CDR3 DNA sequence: TGTGCCAGCAGCGTGGACAGTTACAGTTACGAGCAGTACTTC.

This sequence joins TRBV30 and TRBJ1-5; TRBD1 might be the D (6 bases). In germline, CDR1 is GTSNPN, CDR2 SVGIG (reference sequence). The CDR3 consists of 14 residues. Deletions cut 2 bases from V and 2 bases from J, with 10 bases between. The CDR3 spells CAWSRGGGNQPQHF. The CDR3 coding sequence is TGTGCCTGGAGTCGAGGGGGTGGCAATCAGCCCCAGCATTTT.

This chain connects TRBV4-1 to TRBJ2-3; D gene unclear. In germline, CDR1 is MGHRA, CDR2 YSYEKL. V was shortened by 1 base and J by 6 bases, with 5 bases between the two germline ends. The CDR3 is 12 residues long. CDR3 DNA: TGCGCCAGCAGCCAAGTTCTGGATACGCAGTATTTT. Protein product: CASSQVLDTQYF.

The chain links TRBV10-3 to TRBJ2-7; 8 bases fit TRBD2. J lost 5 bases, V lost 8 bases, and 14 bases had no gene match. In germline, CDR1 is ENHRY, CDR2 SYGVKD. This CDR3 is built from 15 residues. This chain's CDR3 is CAIGGSGRSGDEQYF. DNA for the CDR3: TGTGCCATCGGCGGCAGCGGGAGAAGCGGGGACGAGCAGTACTTC.

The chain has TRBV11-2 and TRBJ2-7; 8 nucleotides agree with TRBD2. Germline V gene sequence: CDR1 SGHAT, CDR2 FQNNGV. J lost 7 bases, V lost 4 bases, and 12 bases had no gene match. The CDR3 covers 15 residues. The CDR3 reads CASSSLGGGLGEQYF. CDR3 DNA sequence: TGTGCCAGCAGCTCCCTTGGCGGGGGGTTGGGTGAGCAGTACTTC.

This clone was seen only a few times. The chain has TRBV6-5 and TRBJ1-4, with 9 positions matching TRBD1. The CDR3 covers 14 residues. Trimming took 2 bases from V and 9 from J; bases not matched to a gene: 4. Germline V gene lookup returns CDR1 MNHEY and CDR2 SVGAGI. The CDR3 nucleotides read TGTGCCAGCAGTTACGAGGGACAGGGTAAAAAACTGTTTTTT. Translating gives CASSYEGQGKKLFF.

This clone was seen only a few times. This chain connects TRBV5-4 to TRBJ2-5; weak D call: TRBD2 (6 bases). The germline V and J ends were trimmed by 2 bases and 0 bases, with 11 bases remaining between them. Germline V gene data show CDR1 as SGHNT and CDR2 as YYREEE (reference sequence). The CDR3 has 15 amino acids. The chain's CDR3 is CASSFVGGYQETQYF. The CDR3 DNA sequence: TGTGCCAGCAGCTTCGTGGGGGGATACCAAGAGACCCAGTACTTC.

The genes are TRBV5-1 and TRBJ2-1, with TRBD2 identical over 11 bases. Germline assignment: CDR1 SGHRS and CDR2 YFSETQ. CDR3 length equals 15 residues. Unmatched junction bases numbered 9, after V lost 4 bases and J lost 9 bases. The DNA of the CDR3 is TGCGCCAGCAGCCCCACTAGCGGGAGTAACGGTGAGCAGTTCTTC. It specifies CASSPTSGSNGEQFF.

This CDR3 is CASTRTMTGELFF. CDR3 in DNA: TGTGCCAGTACCCGGACTATGACCGGGGAGCTGTTTTTT. The chain joins TRBV19 to TRBJ2-2; tentatively, D is TRBD2 (6 bases). The CDR3 extends over 13 amino acids. Germline V gene lookup returns CDR1 LNHDA and CDR2 SQIVND (reference sequence). Trimming cost V 7 bases and J 5 bases, with 11 bases left between them.

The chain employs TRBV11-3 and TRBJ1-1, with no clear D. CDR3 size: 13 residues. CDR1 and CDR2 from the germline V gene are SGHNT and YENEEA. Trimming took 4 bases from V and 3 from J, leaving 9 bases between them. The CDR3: CASSSEADTEAFF. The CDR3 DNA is TGTGCCAGCAGCTCCGAGGCGGACACTGAAGCTTTCTTT.

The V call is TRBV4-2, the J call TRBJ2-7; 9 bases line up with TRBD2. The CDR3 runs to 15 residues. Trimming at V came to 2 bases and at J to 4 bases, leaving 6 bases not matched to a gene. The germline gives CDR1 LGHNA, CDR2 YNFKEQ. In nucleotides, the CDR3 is TGTGCCAGCAGCCAATTAGCGGGAGATCGGTACGAGCAGTACTTC. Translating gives CASSQLAGDRYEQYF.

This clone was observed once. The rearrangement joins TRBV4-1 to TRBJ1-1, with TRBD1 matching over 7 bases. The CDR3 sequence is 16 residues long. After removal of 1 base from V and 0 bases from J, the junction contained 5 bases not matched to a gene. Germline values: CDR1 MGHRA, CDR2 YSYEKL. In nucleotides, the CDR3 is TGCGCCAGCAGCCAAGCCTCAGGGGGAGTGAACACTGAAGCTTTCTTT. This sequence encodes CASSQASGGVNTEAFF.

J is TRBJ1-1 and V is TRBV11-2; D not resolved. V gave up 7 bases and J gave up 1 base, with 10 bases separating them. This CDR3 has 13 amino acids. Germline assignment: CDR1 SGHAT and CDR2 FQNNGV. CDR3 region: CASKTRGNTEAFF. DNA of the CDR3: TGTGCCAGCAAGACTAGAGGGAACACTGAAGCTTTCTTT. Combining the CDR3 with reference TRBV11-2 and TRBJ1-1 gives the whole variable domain EAGVAQSPRYKIIEKRQSVAFWCNPISGHATLYWYQQILGQGPKLLIQFQNNGVVDDSQLPKDRFSAERLKGVDSTLKIQPAKLEDSAVYLCASKTRGNTEAFFGQGTRLTVV.

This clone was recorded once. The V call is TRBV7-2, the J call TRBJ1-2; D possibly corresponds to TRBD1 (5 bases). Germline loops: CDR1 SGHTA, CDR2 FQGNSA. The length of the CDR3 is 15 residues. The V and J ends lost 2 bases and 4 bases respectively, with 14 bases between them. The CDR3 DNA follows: TGTGCCAGCAGCTTAAACGCAGGGCCGATCTATGGCTACACCTTC. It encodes CASSLNAGPIYGYTF.

The CDR3 protein is CASSPQRLNTEAFF. The CDR3 DNA sequence: TGTGCCAGCTCCCCTCAGCGTCTGAACACTGAAGCTTTCTTT. The chain is built from TRBV18 and TRBJ1-1; no reliable D call. This CDR3 region has 14 residues. V gave up 6 bases and J gave up 0 bases, with 11 bases separating them. Per germline, CDR1 KGHSH and CDR2 LQKENI.

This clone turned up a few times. The CDR3 sequence is CASSLGFDRWNTEAFF. CDR3 DNA sequence: TGTGCCAGCAGCTTAGGCTTCGACAGGTGGAACACTGAAGCTTTCTTT. The V and J genes are TRBV7-2 and TRBJ1-1; perhaps TRBD1 as D (6 bases). V gave up 1 base and J gave up 1 base, with 13 bases separating them. The germline V gene has CDR1 SGHTA and CDR2 FQGNSA. The CDR3 is made up of 16 amino acids.

The CDR3 here is CASSLISGVGEAFF. CDR3 nucleotide sequence: TGTGCCAGCAGTTTAATCTCAGGGGTTGGTGAAGCTTTCTTT. The V call is TRBV27, the J call TRBJ1-1; tentatively, D is TRBD1 (6 bases). From germline, CDR1 is MNHEY and CDR2 SMNVEV (reference sequence). The CDR3 runs 14 residues. V gave up 2 bases and J gave up 7 bases, with 14 bases separating them.